Shown below are 21 T cell receptor beta chains from a single sample sequenced in a study of monozygotic twins with inflammatory bowel disease. Following a re-call of the 5' RACE reads, TCRdb has one entry per CDR3 protein and lacks DNA. The repertoire table contains approximately 400,000 distinct CDR3 sequences. The sample consisted of blood. These receptors came from a human donor with ulcerative colitis or Crohn's disease, or a healthy co-twin of an affected twin (not recorded which).

This sequence joins TRBV11-2 and TRBJ1-1; the TCRdb D gene call, TRBD1, has no DNA to confirm it. Germline assignment: CDR1 SGHAT and CDR2 FQNNGV. This CDR3 is built from 12 residues. CDR3 protein: CASRGQATEAFF.

This rearrangement joins TRBV5-1 to TRBJ2-2. Per the germline V gene, CDR1 is SGHRS and CDR2 is YFSETQ. The CDR3 has 14 residues. The CDR3 loop reads CASSSNIGTGELFF.

The gene calls are TRBV11-1 and TRBJ2-7; TCRdb designates TRBD2, a call that cannot be tested without DNA. The CDR3 has 19 residues. Germline V gene sequence: CDR1 SGHAT, CDR2 FQDESV (reference sequence). CDR3 sequence: CASSFDHPSLAGVAYEQYF. Using reference TRBV11-1 and TRBJ2-7 for the parts outside the CDR3, the full variable domain is EAEVAQSPRYKITEKSQAVAFWCDPISGHATLYWYRQILGQGPELLVQFQDESVVDDSQLPKDRFSAERLKGVDSTLKIQPAELGDSAMYLCASSFDHPSLAGVAYEQYFGPGTRLTVT.

The gene calls are TRBV2 and TRBJ2-7; the TCRdb call, TRBD2, lacks DNA for checking. The CDR3 has 14 amino acids. Germline CDR1 SNHLY, CDR2 FYNNEI. The CDR3 spells CASSDWAGGIEQYF.

The genes are TRBV6-5 and TRBJ2-3; TCRdb outputs TRBD2, but without DNA this stays unchecked. Germline V gives CDR1 MNHEY, CDR2 SVGAGI. This CDR3 has 19 amino acids. The CDR3 loop is CASSYSPTGLAGSTDTQYF.

This chain uses TRBV29-1 with TRBJ2-2. The length of the CDR3 is 13 residues. Germline loops: CDR1 SQVTM, CDR2 ANQGSEA. The CDR3 region is CSVEEGNHGELFF.

The chain carries TRBV4-3 and TRBJ2-7; TCRdb designates TRBD1, a call that cannot be tested without DNA. The CDR3 covers 15 residues. Per germline, CDR1 LGHNA and CDR2 YSLEER. CDR3 residues: CASSPDRTFSYEQYF.

This chain joins TRBV15 and TRBJ2-1; TCRdb proposes TRBD1, but this gene call is untestable without DNA. The CDR3 loop spans 14 amino acids. CDR1 and CDR2 (germline): LNHNV, YYDKDF (reference sequence). CDR3 sequence reads: CATSSQGKGNEQFF.

This chain connects TRBV2 to TRBJ1-1. The CDR3 covers 14 residues. Germline V gives CDR1 SNHLY, CDR2 FYNNEI. The CDR3 spells CASTLKGGGTEAFF.

The chain recombines TRBV28 with TRBJ2-4; the TCRdb D gene call, TRBD1, has no DNA to confirm it. The CDR3 runs to 16 residues. Per germline, CDR1 MDHEN and CDR2 SYDVKM. The CDR3 reads CASSQPLGQGRSIQYF.

CDR3 in amino acids: CASRTGTSTQYF. The chain joins TRBV6-5 to TRBJ2-3; TCRdb's D call of TRBD2 is untestable without DNA. The CDR3 has 12 amino acids. Per the germline V gene, CDR1 is MNHEY and CDR2 is SVGAGI.

The chain uses TRBV25-1 and TRBJ2-7; TCRdb proposes TRBD2, but this gene call is untestable without DNA. CDR3 length: 14 amino acids. The V gene's germline CDR1 is MGHDK and CDR2 SYGVNS. The chain's CDR3 is CASSVGGRLYEQYF.

The chain joins TRBV6-1 to TRBJ1-6; the D gene TCRdb calls, TRBD1, cannot be checked with no DNA. The CDR3 sequence is 15 residues long. Germline V gene lookup returns CDR1 MNHNS and CDR2 SASEGT. The CDR3 loop is CASSPLTDYNSPLHF.

V gene TRBV6-2 or TRBV6-3 combines with J gene TRBJ1-1. The CDR3 is 12 amino acids. Germline V CDR1 and CDR2: MNHEY, SVGEGT. The CDR3 protein is CASVDSHTEAFF.

J is TRBJ2-1 and V is TRBV11-2; TCRdb's D gene call, TRBD2, goes unchecked for lack of DNA. This CDR3 has 15 residues. Germline V gene sequence: CDR1 SGHAT, CDR2 FQNNGV. The CDR3: CASSPFSGFYNEQFF.

This chain connects TRBV2 to TRBJ1-1; TCRdb selects TRBD1, and the lack of DNA leaves this call unchecked. CDR1 is SNHLY, CDR2 FYNNEI, per germline. CDR3 length equals 15 residues. The CDR3 sequence is CASSPLTGMNTEAFF.

This chain uses TRBV7-8 with TRBJ2-7; absent DNA, TCRdb's TRBD1 call cannot be checked. This CDR3 contains 15 residues. The germline V gene encodes CDR1 SGHVS and CDR2 FQNEAQ. The CDR3 here is CASSLPGTGAYEQYF.

The V and J genes are TRBV11-1 and TRBJ2-1; TCRdb proposes TRBD2, but this gene call is untestable without DNA. This CDR3 has 14 residues. Germline lookup yields CDR1 SGHAT and CDR2 FQDESV (reference sequence). CDR3: CASSTARGDNEQFF.

The rearrangement joins TRBV25-1 to TRBJ1-1; the D gene TCRdb calls, TRBD1, cannot be checked with no DNA. The germline gives CDR1 MGHDK, CDR2 SYGVNS. The CDR3 is made up of 16 amino acids. The chain's CDR3 is CASRPPGKRGFTEAFF.

The chain recombines TRBV6-1 with TRBJ2-2; TCRdb outputs TRBD1, but without DNA this stays unchecked. Per the germline V gene, CDR1 is MNHNS and CDR2 is SASEGT. CDR3 length: 15 residues. Here the CDR3 reads CASSPGTGGPGELFF.

The rearrangement links TRBV10-3 to TRBJ1-5; lacking DNA, the TRBD1 call made by TCRdb goes unchecked. Germline CDR1 reads ENHRY; CDR2 reads SYGVKD. The CDR3 consists of 14 residues. The CDR3 protein is CATTGSNSNQPQHF.